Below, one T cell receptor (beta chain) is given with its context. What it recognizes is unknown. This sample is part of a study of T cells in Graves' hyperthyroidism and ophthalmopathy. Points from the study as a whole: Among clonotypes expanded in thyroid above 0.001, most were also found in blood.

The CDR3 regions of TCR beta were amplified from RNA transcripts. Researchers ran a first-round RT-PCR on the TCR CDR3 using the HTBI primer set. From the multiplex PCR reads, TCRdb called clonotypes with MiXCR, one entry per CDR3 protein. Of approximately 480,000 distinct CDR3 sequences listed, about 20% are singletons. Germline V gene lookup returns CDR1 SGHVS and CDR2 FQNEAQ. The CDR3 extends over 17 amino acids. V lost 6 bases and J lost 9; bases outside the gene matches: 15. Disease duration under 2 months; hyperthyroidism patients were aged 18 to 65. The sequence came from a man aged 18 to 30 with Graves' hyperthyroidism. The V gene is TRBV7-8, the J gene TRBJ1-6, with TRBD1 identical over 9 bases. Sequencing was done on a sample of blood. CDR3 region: CASRGGHRGQSSSPLHF. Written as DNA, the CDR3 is TGTGCCAGCAGGGGGGGGCACAGGGGGCAAAGTAGTTCACCCCTCCACTTT.